This entry is about one TCR beta chain. The data derive from a study of blood T cell repertoires in COVID-19. Turning to the study itself: Researchers got acute and convalescent COVID-19 samples from the United States, Italy and Spain.

Methods used by the authors: Nucleated cell number was recorded as an estimate derived from reference gene primer amplification. Method: immunoSEQ multiplex PCR; TCRdb's copy keeps in-frame clones and lacks some. Clonal size and the V and J genes are those of that table, whereas D and trimming came from the DNA. The repertoire holds about 200,000 clones, with roughly 87% as singletons. Germline V gene lookup returns CDR1 SGHRS and CDR2 YFSETQ. The V segment lost 4 bases and the J segment 0 bases; nucleotides outside the gene matches: 9. The CDR3 totals 17 residues. Sequences were obtained from peripheral blood. This clonotype was sampled from a man in his forties with active or convalescent COVID-19. The rearrangement links TRBV5-1 to TRBJ1-4, with 7 nucleotides matching TRBD1. For the CDR3, the DNA is TGCGCCAGCAGCCCGGGACAGCTAGACGCAACTAATGAAAAACTGTTTTTT. Its translation: CASSPGQLDATNEKLFF. Full variable domain (missing parts from reference TRBV5-1 and TRBJ1-4): KAGVTQTPRYLIKTRGQQVTLSCSPISGHRSVSWYQQTPGQGLQFLFEYFSETQRNKGNFPGRFSGRQFSNSRSEMNVSTLELGDSALYLCASSPGQLDATNEKLFFGSGTQLSVL.